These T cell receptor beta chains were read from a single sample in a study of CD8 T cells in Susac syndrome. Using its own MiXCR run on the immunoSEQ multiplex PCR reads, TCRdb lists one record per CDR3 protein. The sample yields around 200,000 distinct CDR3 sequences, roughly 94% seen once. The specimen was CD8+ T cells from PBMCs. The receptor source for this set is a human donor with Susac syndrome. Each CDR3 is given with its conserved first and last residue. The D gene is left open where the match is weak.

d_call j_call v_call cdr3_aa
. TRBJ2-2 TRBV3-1 CASSQGSGAANTGELFF
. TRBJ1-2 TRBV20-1 CSAREGEVIGGYTF
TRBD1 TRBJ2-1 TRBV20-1 CSAYRGHSYNEQFF
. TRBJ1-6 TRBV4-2 CASSQDRTAYSPLHF
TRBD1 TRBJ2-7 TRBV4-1 CASSLGTDPYYEQYF
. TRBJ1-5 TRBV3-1 CASSPLAGGGQPQHF
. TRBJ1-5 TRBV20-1 CSARGQSNQPQHF
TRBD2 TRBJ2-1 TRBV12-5 CASGLVILAGLSYNEQFF
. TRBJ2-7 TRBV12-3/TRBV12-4 CASSATDTYEQYF
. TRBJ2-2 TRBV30 CAWSRGFGNTGELFF
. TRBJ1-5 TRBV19 CASSNPGGGDQPQHF
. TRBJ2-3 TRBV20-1 CSASLQMSQYF
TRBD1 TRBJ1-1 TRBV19 CASSIDRTRTGGTEAFF
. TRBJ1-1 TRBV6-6 CASSTGIEAFF
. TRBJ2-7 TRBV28 CASSLNSLASPPYF
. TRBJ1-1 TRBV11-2 CASSVGAWTEAFF
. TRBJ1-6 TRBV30 CAWSVFGLRYNSPLHF
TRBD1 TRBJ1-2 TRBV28 CASRTGQINFNYGYTF
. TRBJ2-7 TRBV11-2 CASSLRRADYEQYF
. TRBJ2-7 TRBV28 CASTALSSYEQYF